The clone carrying this T cell receptor beta chain was found a few times. Its matching antigen is unknown. This record comes from a study of blood T cells in healthy people across ages. Whole-study findings and limits: With unsorted PBMCs, a conclusive comparison of naive versus antigen-experienced cells was not possible. Roughly linear declines in TCR beta diversity per million T cells occurred with age.

PCR was performed a second time for about 7 to 11 cycles using a sample-barcoded 5' primer and a J-beta primer mix. Each TCR beta cDNA got a 12-nucleotide random molecular identifier. TCRdb re-called the 5' RACE reads with MiXCR, one entry per CDR3 protein. In the table there are about 620,000 distinct CDR3 sequences, roughly 21% of which are singletons. The TCR comes from a man in his 70s in good health. What was sequenced was blood.

The CDR3 region is CATSSAGARETQYF. CDR3 in DNA: TGTGCCACCAGTTCTGCGGGGGCGAGGGAGACCCAGTACTTC. V usage is TRBV24-1 and J usage is TRBJ2-5; perhaps TRBD2 as D (7 bases). V was cut by 6 bases and J by 5 bases, with 15 bases left in between. Germline lookup yields CDR1 KGHDR and CDR2 SFDVKD. This CDR3 is built from 14 residues.